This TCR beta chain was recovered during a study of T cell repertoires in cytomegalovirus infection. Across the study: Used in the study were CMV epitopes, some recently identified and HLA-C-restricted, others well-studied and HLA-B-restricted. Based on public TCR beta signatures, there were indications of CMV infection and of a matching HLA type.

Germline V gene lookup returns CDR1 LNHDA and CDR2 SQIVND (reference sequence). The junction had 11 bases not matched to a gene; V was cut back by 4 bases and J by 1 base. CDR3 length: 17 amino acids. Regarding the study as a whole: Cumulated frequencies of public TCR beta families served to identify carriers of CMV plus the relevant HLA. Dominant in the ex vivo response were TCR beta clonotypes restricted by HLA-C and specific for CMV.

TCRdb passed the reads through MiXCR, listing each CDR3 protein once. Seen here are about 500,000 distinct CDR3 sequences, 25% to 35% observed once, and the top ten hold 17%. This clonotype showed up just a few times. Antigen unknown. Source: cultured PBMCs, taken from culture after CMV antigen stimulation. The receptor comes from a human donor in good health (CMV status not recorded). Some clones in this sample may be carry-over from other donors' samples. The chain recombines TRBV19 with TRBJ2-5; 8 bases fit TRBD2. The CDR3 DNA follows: TGTGCCAGTAGTACCCAACTACTAGCGGAAAGCCAAGAGACCCAGTACTTC. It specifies CASSTQLLAESQETQYF.